This T cell receptor beta chain was obtained from a study of radiotherapy plus CTLA-4 blockade in lung cancer (dated by TCRdb to the late 2010s). Regarding the study in general: Objective responses were observed in about a sixth of enrolled patients, and disease control was achieved in around 28%.

V is cut by 3 bases and J by 10 bases, and the space between the germline ends is 13 bases. The CDR3 spans 13 residues, from the cysteine through the phenylalanine. Solely the CDR3 DNA is kept, with 39 bases framed from the first base. Taken from the germline V gene (reference sequence), the CDR1 and CDR2 loops are LNHDA and SQIVND. With regard to this clone: Its antigen remains unidentified. Qualities for individual bases were not recorded, and no much larger clone is one base off.

In this study, focal radiation therapy paired with CTLA-4 blockade (ipilimumab) was tested in patients who had chemo-refractory metastatic non-small-cell lung cancer. The library was generated by the immunoSEQ multiplex PCR assay. Held by TCRdb, this immuneACCESS table contains in-frame sequences only and omits some clones. Under half of the omission traces to an unresolved V gene where checked; the cause of the rest is unknown. The sample yields tens of thousands of clones; around nine tenths were counted once. The leading ten clones occupy 16% of the sample. Overall results and qualifications from the work: After treatment with radiotherapy and ipilimumab, TCR clones that originated in tumors expanded in peripheral blood. The strongest predictors of response were reported to be early dynamic shifts in blood T cell clones along with a rise in serum interferon-beta following radiation.

This TCR was sampled from a human donor with non-small cell lung cancer that progressed on radiotherapy plus ipilimumab. Sequencing used peripheral blood, obtained from a patient treated with radiotherapy plus ipilimumab. This receptor chain uses TRBV19 and TRBJ2-1; the best D guess is TRBD2, with 5 bases matching. CDR3 loop: CASSIFGIAEQFF. The DNA is TGTGCCAGTAGTATTTTCGGGATAGCCGAGCAGTTCTTC. When the CDR3 is completed using the reference TRBV19 and TRBJ2-1 genes on either side, the full variable domain is DGGITQSPKYLFRKEGQNVTLSCEQNLNHDAMYWYRQDPGQGLRLIYYSQIVNDFQKGDIAEGYSVSREKKESFPLTVTSAQKNPTAFYLCASSIFGIAEQFFGPGTRLTVL.